One TCR beta chain is described in this entry. This entry comes from a study of cytomegalovirus exposure and HLA in healthy donors. Assay used: immunoSEQ multiplex PCR; TCRdb lists only in-frame clones, some missing. Here the sample spans roughly 100,000 clones, around 89% being singletons. The CDR3 is 15 residues long. Germline V lookup: CDR1 MDHEN, CDR2 SYDVKM. Trimming shortened V by 2 bases and J by 3 bases, and 13 bases separated the two germline ends. The V gene is TRBV28, the J gene TRBJ1-1, with D tentatively TRBD1 (5 bases). Sequencing was performed on PBMCs. The origin of this receptor is a woman aged 18-29 years in good health and CMV-seropositive. The CDR3 reads CASSLSTGGDTEAFF. The CDR3 coding sequence is TGTGCCAGCAGTTTAAGTACGGGAGGGGACACTGAAGCTTTCTTT. Supplemented by reference TRBV28 and TRBJ1-1, the full variable domain reads DVKVTQSSRYLVKRTGEKVFLECVQDMDHENMFWYRQDPGLGLRLIYFSYDVKMKEKGDIPEGYSVSREKKERFSLILESASTNQTSMYLCASSLSTGGDTEAFFGQGTRLTVV.